Below, one T cell receptor (beta chain) is given with its context. The data originate from a study of sequential checkpoint blockade in melanoma. Clones were sequenced by immunoSEQ multiplex PCR, and TCRdb holds only the in-frame ones, with some missing. The sample carries about 27,000 clones, roughly 80% recorded once. The V gene end was trimmed by 4 bases and the J gene end by 7 bases; junction bases not matched to a gene: 6. The CDR3 consists of 14 residues. Germline CDR1 is SGHDT and CDR2 is YYEEEE. Treatment reported: randomized to nivolumab then ipilimumab (arm A) or the reverse (arm B). J is TRBJ1-2 and V is TRBV5-6; TRBD1 aligns across 11 bases. The source is a human donor with melanoma. Material: CD8+ T cells sorted from blood (inferred from file names), obtained from a patient given nivolumab and ipilimumab in sequence. CDR3 in DNA: TGTGCCAGCAGCATCGGGACAGGGGGACCTGGCTACACCTTC. Translation gives CASSIGTGGPGYTF.